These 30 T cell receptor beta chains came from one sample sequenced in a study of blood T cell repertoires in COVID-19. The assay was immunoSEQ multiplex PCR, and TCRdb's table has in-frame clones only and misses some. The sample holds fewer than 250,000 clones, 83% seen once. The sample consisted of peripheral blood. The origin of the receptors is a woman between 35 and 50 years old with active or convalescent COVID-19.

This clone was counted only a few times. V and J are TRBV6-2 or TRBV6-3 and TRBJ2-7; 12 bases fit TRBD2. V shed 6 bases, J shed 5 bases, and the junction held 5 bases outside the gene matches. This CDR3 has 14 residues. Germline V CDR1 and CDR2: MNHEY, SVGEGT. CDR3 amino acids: CASSHLAGGHEQYF. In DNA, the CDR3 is TGTGCCAGCAGCCACCTAGCGGGGGGGCACGAGCAGTACTTC.

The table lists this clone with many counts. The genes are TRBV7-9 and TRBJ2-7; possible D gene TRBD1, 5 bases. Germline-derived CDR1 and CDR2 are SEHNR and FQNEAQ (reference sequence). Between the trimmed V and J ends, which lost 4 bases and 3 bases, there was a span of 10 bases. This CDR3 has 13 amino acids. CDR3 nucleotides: TGTGCCAGCAGCTACGACCAGGGCTACGAGCAGTACTTC. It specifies CASSYDQGYEQYF. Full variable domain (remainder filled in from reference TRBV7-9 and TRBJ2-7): DTGVSQNPRHKITKRGQNVTFRCDPISEHNRLYWYRQTLGQGPEFLTYFQNEAQLEKSRLLSDRFSAERPKGSFSTLEIQRTEQGDSAMYLCASSYDQGYEQYFGPGTRLTVT.

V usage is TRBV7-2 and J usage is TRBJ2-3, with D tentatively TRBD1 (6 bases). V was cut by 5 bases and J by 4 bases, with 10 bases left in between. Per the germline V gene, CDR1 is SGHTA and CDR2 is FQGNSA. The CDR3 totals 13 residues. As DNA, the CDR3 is TGTGCCAGCAGCCCCGGACAGTCAGATACGCAGTATTTT. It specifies CASSPGQSDTQYF.

CDR3 loop: CASSLSMNTEAFF. In nucleotides, the CDR3 is TGTGCCAGCAGTTTATCCATGAACACTGAAGCTTTCTTT. The chain combines TRBV27 with TRBJ1-1; D gene ambiguous. The V end lost 0 bases, the J end lost 0 bases, and 2 bases lay between the germline ends. The germline gives CDR1 MNHEY, CDR2 SMNVEV (reference sequence). The CDR3 has 13 amino acids.

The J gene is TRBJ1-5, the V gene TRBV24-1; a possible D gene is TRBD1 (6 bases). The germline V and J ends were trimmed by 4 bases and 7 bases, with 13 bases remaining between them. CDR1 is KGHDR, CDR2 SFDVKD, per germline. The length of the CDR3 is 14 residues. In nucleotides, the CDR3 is TGTGCCACCAGTGAGGCGAGACAGGTCCAGCCCCAGCATTTT. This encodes CATSEARQVQPQHF.

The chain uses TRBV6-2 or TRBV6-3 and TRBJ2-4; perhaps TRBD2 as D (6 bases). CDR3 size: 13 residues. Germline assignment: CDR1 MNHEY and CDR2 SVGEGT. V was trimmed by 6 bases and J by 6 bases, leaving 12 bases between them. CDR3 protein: CASSPGGRNIQYF. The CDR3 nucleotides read TGTGCCAGCAGCCCCGGGGGAAGAAACATTCAGTACTTC.

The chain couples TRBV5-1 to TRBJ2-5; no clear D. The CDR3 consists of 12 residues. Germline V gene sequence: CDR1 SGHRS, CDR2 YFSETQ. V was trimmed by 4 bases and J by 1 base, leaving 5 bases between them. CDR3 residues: CASSLSQETQYF. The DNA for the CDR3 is TGCGCCAGCAGCCTCAGCCAAGAGACCCAGTACTTC.

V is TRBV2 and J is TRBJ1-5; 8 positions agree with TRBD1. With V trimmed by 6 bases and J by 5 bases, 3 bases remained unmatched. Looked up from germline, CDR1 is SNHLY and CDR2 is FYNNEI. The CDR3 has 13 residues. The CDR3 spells CASSLTGDQPQHF. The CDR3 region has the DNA TGTGCCAGCAGCCTGACAGGGGATCAGCCCCAGCATTTT.

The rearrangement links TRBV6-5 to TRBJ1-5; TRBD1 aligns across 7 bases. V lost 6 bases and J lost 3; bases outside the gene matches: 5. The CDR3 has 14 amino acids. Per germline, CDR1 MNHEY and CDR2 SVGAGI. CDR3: CASRQTGVNQPQHF. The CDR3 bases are TGTGCCAGCAGACAAACAGGGGTCAATCAGCCCCAGCATTTT.

CDR3 amino acids: CASSFGAGLLGNEKLFF. CDR3 nucleotide sequence: TGTGCCAGCAGTTTTGGGGCAGGGCTGCTCGGAAATGAAAAACTGTTTTTT. The rearrangement links TRBV28 to TRBJ1-4; D might be TRBD1 (5 bases). This CDR3 is 17 amino acids long. In germline, CDR1 is MDHEN, CDR2 SYDVKM. Deletions cut 3 bases from V and 5 bases from J, with 19 bases between.

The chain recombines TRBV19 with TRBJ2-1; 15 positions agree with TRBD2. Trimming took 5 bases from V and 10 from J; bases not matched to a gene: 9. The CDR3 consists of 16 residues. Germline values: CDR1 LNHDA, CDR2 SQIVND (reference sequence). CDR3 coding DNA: TGTGCCAGTAGTTCCCGGACTAGCGGGAGGGCCATGGAGCAGTTCTTC. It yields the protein CASSSRTSGRAMEQFF.

The CDR3 here is CASSLGDHRGPIYGYTF. The CDR3 nucleotides are TGTGCCAGCAGCTTAGGCGACCACAGGGGCCCCATCTATGGCTACACCTTC. The J gene is TRBJ1-2, the V gene TRBV11-3; 7 bases agree with TRBD1. Germline lookup yields CDR1 SGHNT and CDR2 YENEEA. V lost 1 base to trimming and J lost 4 bases; unmatched junction nucleotides: 12. This CDR3 region has 17 residues.

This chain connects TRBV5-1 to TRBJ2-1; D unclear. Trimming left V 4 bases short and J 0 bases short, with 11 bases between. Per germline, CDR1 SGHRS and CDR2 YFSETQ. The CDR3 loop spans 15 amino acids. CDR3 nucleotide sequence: TGCGCCAGCAGCCTTGGGCCAGACTCCTACAATGAGCAGTTCTTC. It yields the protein CASSLGPDSYNEQFF.

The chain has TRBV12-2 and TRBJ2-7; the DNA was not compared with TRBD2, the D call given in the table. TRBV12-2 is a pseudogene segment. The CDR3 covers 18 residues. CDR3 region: CASRFRTWTSGSPYEQYF. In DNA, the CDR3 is TGTGCAAGTCGCTTCCGGACCTGGACTAGCGGGAGTCCCTACGAGCAGTACTTC.

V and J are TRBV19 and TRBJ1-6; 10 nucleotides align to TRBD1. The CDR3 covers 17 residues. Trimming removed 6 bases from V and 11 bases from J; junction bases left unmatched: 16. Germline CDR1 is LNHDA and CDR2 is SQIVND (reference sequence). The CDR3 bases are TGTGCCAGTAGGTCTATAACGACAGGGGGCGCGGGCCCACCCCTCCACTTT. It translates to CASRSITTGGAGPPLHF. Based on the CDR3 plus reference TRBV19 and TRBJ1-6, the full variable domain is DGGITQSPKYLFRKEGQNVTLSCEQNLNHDAMYWYRQDPGQGLRLIYYSQIVNDFQKGDIAEGYSVSREKKESFPLTVTSAQKNPTAFYLCASRSITTGGAGPPLHFGNGTRLTVT.

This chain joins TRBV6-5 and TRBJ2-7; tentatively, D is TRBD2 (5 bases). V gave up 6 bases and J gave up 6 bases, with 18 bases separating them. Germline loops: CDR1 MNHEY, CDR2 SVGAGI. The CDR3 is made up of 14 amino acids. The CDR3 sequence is CASRPLVSGIEQYF. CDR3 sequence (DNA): TGTGCCAGCAGACCACTAGTATCCGGCATCGAGCAGTACTTC.

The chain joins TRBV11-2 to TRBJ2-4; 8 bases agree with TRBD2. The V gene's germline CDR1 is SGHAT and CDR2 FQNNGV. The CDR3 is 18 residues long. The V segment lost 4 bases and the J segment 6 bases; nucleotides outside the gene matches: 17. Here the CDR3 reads CASSSLRTPAGVRNIQYF. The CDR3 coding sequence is TGTGCCAGCAGCTCGCTTAGGACCCCAGCGGGAGTTAGAAACATTCAGTACTTC. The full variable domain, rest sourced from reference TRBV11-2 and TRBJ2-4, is EAGVAQSPRYKIIEKRQSVAFWCNPISGHATLYWYQQILGQGPKLLIQFQNNGVVDDSQLPKDRFSAERLKGVDSTLKIQPAKLEDSAVYLCASSSLRTPAGVRNIQYFGAGTRLSVL.

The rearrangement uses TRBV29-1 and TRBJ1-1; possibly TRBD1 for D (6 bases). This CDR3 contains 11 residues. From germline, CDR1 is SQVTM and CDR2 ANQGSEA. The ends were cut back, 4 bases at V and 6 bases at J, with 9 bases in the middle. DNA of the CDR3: TGCAGCGTTGGCGGGGGCGCTGAAGCTTTCTTT. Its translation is CSVGGGAEAFF.

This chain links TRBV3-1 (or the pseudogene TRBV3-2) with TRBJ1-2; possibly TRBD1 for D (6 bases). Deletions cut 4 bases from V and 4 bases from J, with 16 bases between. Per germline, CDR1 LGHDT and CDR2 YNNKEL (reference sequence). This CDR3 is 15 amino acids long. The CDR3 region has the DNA TGTGCCAGCAGCCCCGACCTACAGGGCCTCTATGGCTACACCTTC. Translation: CASSPDLQGLYGYTF.

DNA of the CDR3: TGTGCCAGTAGTACCCGGGGACTAGCGGGGGGGAATGAGCAGTTCTTC. Encoded protein: CASSTRGLAGGNEQFF. This chain joins TRBV19 and TRBJ2-1; 16 nucleotides line up with TRBD2. CDR3 length: 16 amino acids. V gave up 4 bases and J gave up 7 bases; unmatched junction bases: 4. Germline CDR1 LNHDA, CDR2 SQIVND (reference sequence).

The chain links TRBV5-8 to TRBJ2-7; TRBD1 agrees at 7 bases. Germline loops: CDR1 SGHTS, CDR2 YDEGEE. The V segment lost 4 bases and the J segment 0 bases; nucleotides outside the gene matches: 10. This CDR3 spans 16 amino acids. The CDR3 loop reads CASSHPTGVLSYEQYF. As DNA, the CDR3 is TGTGCCAGCAGCCACCCCACAGGGGTTCTCTCCTACGAGCAGTACTTC.

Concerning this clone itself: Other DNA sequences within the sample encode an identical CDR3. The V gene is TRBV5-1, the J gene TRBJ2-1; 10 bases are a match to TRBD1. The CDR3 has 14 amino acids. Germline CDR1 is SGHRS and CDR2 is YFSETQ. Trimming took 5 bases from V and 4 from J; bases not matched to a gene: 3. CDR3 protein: CASRPGQGYNEQFF. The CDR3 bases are TGCGCCAGCAGACCGGGACAGGGGTACAATGAGCAGTTCTTC.

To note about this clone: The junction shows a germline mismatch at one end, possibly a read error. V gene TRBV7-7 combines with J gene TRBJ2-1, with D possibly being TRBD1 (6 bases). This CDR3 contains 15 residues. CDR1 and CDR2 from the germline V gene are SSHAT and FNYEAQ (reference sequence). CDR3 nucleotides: TGTGCTAGCAGCCGCACTCCAGGGGCGCCCAATGAGCAGTTCTTC. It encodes CASSRTPGAPNEQFF. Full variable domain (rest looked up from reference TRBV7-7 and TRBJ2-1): GAGVSQSPRYKVTKRGQDVTLRCDPISSHATLYWYQQALGQGPEFLTYFNYEAQPDKSGLPSDRFSAERPEGSISTLTIQRTEQRDSAMYRCASSRTPGAPNEQFFGPGTRLTVL.

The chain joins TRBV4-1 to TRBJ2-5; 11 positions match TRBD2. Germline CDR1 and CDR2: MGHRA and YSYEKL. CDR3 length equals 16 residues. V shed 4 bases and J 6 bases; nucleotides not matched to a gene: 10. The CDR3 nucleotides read TGCGCCAGCAGCCTGAGAGATAGCGGGGGGGCAAAGACCCAGTACTTC. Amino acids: CASSLRDSGGAKTQYF.

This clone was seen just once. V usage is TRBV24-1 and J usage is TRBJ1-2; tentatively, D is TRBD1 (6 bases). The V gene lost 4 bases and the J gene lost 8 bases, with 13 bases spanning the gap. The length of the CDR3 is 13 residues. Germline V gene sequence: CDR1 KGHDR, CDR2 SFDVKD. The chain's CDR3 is CATSDITGKGYTF. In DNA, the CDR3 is TGTGCCACCAGTGACATCACAGGGAAAGGCTACACCTTC.

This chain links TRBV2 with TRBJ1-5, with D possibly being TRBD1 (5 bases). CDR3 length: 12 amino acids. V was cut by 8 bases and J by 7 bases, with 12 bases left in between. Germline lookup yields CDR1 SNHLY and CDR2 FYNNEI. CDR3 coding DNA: TGTGCCAGCTCCCCAGGGAACCAGCCCCAGCATTTT. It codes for CASSPGNQPQHF.

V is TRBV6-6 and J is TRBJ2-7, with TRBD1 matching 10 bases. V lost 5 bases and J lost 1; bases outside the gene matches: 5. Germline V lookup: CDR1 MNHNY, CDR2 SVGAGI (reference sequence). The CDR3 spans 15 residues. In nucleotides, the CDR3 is TGTGCCAGCAGTCGGGACAGGGGAATTTCCTACGAGCAGTACTTC. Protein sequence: CASSRDRGISYEQYF.

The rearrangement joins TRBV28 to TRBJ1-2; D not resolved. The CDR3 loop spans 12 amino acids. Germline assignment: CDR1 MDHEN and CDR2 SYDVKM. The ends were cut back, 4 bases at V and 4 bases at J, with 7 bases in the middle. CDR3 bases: TGTGCCAGCAGTTCCACATCCTATGGCTACACCTTC. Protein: CASSSTSYGYTF.

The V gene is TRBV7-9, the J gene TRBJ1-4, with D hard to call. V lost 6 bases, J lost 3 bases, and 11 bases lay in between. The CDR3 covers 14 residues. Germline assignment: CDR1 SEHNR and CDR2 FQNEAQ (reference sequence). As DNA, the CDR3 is TGTGCCAGCAGACCCGAGAGGGCTAATGAAAAACTGTTTTTT. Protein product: CASRPERANEKLFF.

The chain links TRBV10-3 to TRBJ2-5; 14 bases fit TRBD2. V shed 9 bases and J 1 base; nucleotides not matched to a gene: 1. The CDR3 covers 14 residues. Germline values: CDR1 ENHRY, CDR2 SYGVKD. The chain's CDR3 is CAIGLAGGQETQYF. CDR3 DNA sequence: TGTGCCATAGGACTAGCGGGGGGCCAAGAGACCCAGTACTTC.